The present entry profiles one T cell receptor (beta chain) with its context. Germline loops: CDR1 MDHEN, CDR2 SYDVKM. This CDR3 has 13 residues. Measured with immunoSEQ multiplex PCR; TCRdb has only the in-frame clones, and not every one. The top ten clones hold around 13% of a sample with roughly 70,000 clones, about 91% of them seen once. This entry is derived from a study of blood T cell repertoires in COVID-19. Study information: The analysed material was cDNA or gDNA that came from T cells, B-cell-depleted T cells, or PBMCs.

The source material was peripheral blood. The chain joins TRBV28 to TRBJ2-7; tentative D call: TRBD2 (6 bases). The clonotype comes from a human donor with active COVID-19. The donor label of this sample is uncertain. CDR3 loop: CESRGGMSYEQYF. As DNA, the CDR3 is TGTGAGAGTCGCGGCGGGATGTCCTACGAGCAGTACTTC.